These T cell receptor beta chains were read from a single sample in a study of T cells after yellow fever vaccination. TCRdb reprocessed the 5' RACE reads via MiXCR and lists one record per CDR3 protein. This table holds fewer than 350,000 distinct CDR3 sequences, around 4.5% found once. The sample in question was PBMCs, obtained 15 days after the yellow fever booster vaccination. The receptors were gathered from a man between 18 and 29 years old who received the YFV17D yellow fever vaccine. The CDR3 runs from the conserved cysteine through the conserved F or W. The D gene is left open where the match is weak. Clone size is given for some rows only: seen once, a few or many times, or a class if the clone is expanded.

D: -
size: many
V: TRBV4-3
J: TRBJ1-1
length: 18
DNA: TGCGCCAGCAGCCAAGACCAGGGAAGCGGTCGGGGGGGCACTGAAGCTTTCTTT
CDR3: CASSQDQGSGRGGTEAFF

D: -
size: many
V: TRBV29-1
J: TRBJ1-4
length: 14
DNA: TGCAGCGTTGGGGGGAACCGGACCTTCTCAGGGCTGTTTTTT
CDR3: CSVGGNRTFSGLFF

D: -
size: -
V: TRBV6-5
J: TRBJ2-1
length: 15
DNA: TGTGCCAGCAGCCTACAAGGGGACCTCCTAGGTGAGCAGTTCTTC
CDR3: CASSLQGDLLGEQFF

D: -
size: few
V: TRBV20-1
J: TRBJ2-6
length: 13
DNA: TGCAGTCCAGGGGGGCATGGGGCCAACGTCCTGACTTTC
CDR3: CSPGGHGANVLTF

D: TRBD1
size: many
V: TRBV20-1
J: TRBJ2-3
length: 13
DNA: TGCAGTGCTCCCGGGACAGGGGCAGATACGCAGTATTTT
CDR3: CSAPGTGADTQYF

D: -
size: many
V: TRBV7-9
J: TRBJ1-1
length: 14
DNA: TGTGCCAGCAGCAAGGCGGCGGCGGAAACTGAAGCTTTCTTT
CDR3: CASSKAAAETEAFF

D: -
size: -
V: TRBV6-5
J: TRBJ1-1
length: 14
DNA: TGTGCCAGCAGTTATGTGAGTGCGAACACTGAAGCTTTCTTT
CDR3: CASSYVSANTEAFF

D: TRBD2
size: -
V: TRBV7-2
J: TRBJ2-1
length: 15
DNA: TGTGCCAGCAGCGAAACTAGCGGGGGGGCAGGTGAGCAGTTCTTC
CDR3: CASSETSGGAGEQFF

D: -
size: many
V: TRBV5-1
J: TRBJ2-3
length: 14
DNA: TGCGCCAGCAGCTTGGACAGTATCGCAGATACGCAGTATTTT
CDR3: CASSLDSIADTQYF

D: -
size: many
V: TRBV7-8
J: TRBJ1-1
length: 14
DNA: TGTGCCAGCAGCCCGGGGGGGGGCCGGACTGAAGCTTTCTTT
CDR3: CASSPGGGRTEAFF

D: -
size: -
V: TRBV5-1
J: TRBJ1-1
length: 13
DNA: TGCGCCACCCGCGAGAGATCGAACACTGAAGCTTTCTTT
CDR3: CATRERSNTEAFF

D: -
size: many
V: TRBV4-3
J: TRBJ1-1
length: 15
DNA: TGCGCCAGCAGCCATCACGGACGGGGGAACACTGAAGCTTTCTTT
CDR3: CASSHHGRGNTEAFF

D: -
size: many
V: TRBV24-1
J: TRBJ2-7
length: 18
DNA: TGTGCCACCAGTGCTGATCGGACAGCCTTTACCCAACTTCGGGAGCAGTACTTC
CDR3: CATSADRTAFTQLREQYF

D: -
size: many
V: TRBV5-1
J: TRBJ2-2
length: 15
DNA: TGCGCCAGCAGCGCCGGGACCTCCAACACCGGGGAGCTGTTTTTT
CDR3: CASSAGTSNTGELFF

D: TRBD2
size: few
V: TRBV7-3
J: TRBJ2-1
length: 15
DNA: TGTGCCAGCAGCCCCAAGGGCGGGGGGTTAAATGAGCAGTTCTTC
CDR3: CASSPKGGGLNEQFF

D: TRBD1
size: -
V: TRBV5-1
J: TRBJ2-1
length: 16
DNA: TGCGCCAGCCAGCGAGCGGGACAGGGGGTTTTGGATGAGCAGTTCTTC
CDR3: CASQRAGQGVLDEQFF

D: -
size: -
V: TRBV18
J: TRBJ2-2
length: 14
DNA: TGTGCCAGCTCACCTTCCGAGGGGACCGGGGAGCTGTTTTTT
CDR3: CASSPSEGTGELFF

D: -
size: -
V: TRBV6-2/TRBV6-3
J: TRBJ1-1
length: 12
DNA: TGTGCCAGCAGTTATTACAAAGATGAAGCTTTCTTT
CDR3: CASSYYKDEAFF

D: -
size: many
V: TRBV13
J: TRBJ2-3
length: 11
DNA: TGTGCCAGCAGTTTCTCGGATACGCAGTATTTT
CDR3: CASSFSDTQYF

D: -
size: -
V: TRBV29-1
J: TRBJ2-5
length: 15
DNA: TGCAGCGCCGATCACAAGGCGGGGTTTCAAGAGACCCAGTACTTC
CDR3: CSADHKAGFQETQYF

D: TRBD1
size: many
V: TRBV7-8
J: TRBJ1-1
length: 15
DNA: TGTGCCAGCAGCTTAGCCGCAACAGGGGGCAGTGAAGCTTTCTTT
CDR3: CASSLAATGGSEAFF

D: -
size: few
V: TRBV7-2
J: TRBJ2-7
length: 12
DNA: TGTGCCAGCAGCTTAGCCGAGAACGAGCAGTACTTC
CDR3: CASSLAENEQYF

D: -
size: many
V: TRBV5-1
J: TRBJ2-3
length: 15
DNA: TGCGCCAGCAGCCCGGGACCCCGAGGCACAGATACGCAGTATTTT
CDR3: CASSPGPRGTDTQYF

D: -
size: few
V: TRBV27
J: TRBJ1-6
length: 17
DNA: TGTGCCAGCAGCCCACAGGGCAGAGTCGCCTATAATTCACCCCTCCACTTT
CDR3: CASSPQGRVAYNSPLHF

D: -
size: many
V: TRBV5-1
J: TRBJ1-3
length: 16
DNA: TGCGCCAGCAGCTTGGGACCGCAGAGCTCTGGAAACACCATATATTTT
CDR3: CASSLGPQSSGNTIYF

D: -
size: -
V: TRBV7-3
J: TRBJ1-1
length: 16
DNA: TGTGCCAGCAGCTTATTCAGTCCGGATTTGAACACTGAAGCTTTCTTT
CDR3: CASSLFSPDLNTEAFF

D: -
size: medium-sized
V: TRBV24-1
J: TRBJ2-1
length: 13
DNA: TGTGCCACCAGTGATCGTCTCTACAATGAGCAGTTCTTC
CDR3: CATSDRLYNEQFF

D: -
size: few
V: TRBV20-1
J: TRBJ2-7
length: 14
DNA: TGCAGTGCTAGTAGGGCAGGTGGGATCAGCGAGCAGTACTTC
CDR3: CSASRAGGISEQYF

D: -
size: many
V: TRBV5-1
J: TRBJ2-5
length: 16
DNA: TGCGCCAGCAGCCGGTGGGACCTCAGGGGAAAAGAGACCCAGTACTTC
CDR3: CASSRWDLRGKETQYF

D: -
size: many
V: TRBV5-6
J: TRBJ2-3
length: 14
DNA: TGTGCCAGCACGGGCTATTTCTATACAGATACGCAGTATTTT
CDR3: CASTGYFYTDTQYF

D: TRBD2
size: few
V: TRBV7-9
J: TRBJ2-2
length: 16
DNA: TGTGCCAGCAGTAGACCGGGACTAGCGTCCCCCGGGGAGCTGTTTTTT
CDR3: CASSRPGLASPGELFF

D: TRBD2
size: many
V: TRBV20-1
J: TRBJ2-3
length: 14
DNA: TGCAGTGCTAACGGGGGGGCCGGGGCAGATACGCAGTATTTT
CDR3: CSANGGAGADTQYF

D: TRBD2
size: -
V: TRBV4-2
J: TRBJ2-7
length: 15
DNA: TGTGCCAGCAGCCAAGACCTAGCGGGGGAATACGAGCAGTACTTC
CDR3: CASSQDLAGEYEQYF

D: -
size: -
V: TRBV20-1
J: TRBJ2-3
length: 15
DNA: TGCAGTGCTCCCGAAAGTCTCGCGGGGCCCGAGACGCAGTATTTT
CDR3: CSAPESLAGPETQYF

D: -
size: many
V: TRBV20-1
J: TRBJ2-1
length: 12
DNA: TGCAGTGCTAGCCTCGGGGATGGTGAGCAGTTCTTC
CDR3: CSASLGDGEQFF

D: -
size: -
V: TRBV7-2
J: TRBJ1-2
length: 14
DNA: TGTGCCAGCAGCCACGGGCAGGGGATGGGTGGCTACACCTTC
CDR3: CASSHGQGMGGYTF

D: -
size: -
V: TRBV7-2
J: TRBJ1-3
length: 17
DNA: TGTGCCAGCAGCTTAGGAGCTACAGGCGCCTCTGGAAACACCATATATTTT
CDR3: CASSLGATGASGNTIYF

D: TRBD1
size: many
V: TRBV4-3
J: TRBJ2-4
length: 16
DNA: TGCGCCACCCACAATGACAGGGGCAGATCCAAAAACATTCAGTACTTC
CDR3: CATHNDRGRSKNIQYF

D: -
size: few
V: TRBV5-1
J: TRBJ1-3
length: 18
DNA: TGCGCCAGCAGCCCCACGGTCGGGGGGTTAGTCTCTGGAAACACCATATATTTT
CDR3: CASSPTVGGLVSGNTIYF

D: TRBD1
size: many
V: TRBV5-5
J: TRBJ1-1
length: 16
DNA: TGTGCCAGCACCCGGGACAGGGGGCTTAAACACACTGAAGCTTTCTTT
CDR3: CASTRDRGLKHTEAFF

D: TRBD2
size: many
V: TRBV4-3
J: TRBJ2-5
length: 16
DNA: TGCGCCAGCAGCCCCGGGACTAGCGGGGGCCAAGAGACCCAGTACTTC
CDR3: CASSPGTSGGQETQYF

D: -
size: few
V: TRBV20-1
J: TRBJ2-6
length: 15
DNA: TGCAGTGCTATACAGGGTAGCTCTGGGGCCAACGTCCTGACTTTC
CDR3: CSAIQGSSGANVLTF